This T cell receptor (beta chain) was captured in a study of blood T cell repertoires in COVID-19. Study-level information: Samples representing acute and convalescent COVID-19 were sourced from the United States, Italy and Spain. T cells, B-cell-depleted T cells, or PBMCs supplied cDNA or gDNA.

The CDR3 spans 14 residues. Unmatched junction bases numbered 4, after V lost 2 bases and J lost 3 bases. In germline, CDR1 is SGHRS, CDR2 YFSETQ. Study processing details: Estimation of nucleated cell counts was performed using reference gene primer amplification. Clones were sequenced by immunoSEQ multiplex PCR, and TCRdb holds only the in-frame ones, with some missing. V and J calls and clone size come straight from that table; D and trimming were deduced from the DNA. The sample holds approximately 330,000 clones; about 86% are singletons and the top ten take approximately 4.4%. The material sequenced was PBMCs or T cells enriched from blood (not recorded which). This clonotype was sampled from a woman between 40 and 50 years old with acute COVID-19. The genes are TRBV5-1 and TRBJ1-2; 7 bases line up with TRBD1. CDR3 DNA: TGCGCCAGCAGCTTTGCAGGGGGAGACTATGGCTACACCTTC. Translated: CASSFAGGDYGYTF.